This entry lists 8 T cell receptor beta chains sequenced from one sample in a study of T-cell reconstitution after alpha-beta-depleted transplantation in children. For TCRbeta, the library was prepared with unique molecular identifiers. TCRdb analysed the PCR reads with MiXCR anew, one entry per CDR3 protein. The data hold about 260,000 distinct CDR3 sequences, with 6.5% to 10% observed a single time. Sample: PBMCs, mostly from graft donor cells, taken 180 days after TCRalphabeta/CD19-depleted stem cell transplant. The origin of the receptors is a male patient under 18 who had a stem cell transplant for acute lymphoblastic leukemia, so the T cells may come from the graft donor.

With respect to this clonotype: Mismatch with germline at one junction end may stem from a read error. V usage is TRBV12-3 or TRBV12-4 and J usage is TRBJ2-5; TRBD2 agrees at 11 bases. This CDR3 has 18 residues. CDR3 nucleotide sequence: TGTACCAGCAGTTTAGGCCGCCAACTAGCGGGGGCAGGGGAGACCCAGTACTTC. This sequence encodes CTSSLGRQLAGAGETQYF.

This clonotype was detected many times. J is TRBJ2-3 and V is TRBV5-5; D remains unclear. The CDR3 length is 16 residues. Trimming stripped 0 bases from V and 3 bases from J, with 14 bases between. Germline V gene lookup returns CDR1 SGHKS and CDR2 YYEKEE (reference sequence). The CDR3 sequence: CASSLVVVEGTDTQYF. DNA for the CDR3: TGTGCCAGCAGCTTGGTCGTTGTTGAAGGGACAGATACGCAGTATTTT.

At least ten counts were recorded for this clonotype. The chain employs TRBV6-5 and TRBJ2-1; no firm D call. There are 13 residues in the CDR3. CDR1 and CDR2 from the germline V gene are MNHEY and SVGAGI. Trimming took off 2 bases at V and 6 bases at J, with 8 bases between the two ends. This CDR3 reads CASSYGPSNEQFF. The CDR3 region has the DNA TGTGCCAGCAGTTACGGGCCCTCCAATGAGCAGTTCTTC.

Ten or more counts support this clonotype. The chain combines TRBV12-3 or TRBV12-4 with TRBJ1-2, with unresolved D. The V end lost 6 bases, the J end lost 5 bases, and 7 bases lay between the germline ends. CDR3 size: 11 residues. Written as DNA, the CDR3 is TGTGCCAGCAGCCCCGGGTATGGCTACACCTTC. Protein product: CASSPGYGYTF.

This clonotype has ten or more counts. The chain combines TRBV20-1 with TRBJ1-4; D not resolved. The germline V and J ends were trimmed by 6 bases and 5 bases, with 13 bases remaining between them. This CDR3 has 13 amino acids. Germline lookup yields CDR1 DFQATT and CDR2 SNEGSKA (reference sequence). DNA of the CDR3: TGCAGTGCCCGCGCCGGTCTAAATGAAAAACTGTTTTTT. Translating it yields CSARAGLNEKLFF.

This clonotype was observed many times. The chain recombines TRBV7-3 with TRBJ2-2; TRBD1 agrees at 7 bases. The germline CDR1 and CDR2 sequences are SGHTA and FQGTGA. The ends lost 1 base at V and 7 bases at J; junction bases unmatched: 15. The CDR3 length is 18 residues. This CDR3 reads CASSLRSRGGLRGGELFF. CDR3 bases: TGTGCCAGCAGCTTAAGATCCAGAGGGGGCCTTAGGGGCGGGGAGCTGTTTTTT.

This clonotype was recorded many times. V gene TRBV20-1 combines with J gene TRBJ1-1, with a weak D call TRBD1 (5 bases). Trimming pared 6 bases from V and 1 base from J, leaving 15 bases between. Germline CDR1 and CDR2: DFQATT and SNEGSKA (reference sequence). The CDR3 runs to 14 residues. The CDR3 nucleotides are TGCAGTGCCCAGATAGGACATTCGAACACTGAAGCTTTCTTT. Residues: CSAQIGHSNTEAFF.

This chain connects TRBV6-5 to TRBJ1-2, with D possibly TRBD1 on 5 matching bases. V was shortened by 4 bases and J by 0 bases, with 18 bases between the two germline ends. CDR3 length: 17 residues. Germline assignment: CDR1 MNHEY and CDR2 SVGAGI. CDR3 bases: TGTGCCAGCAGTTCCGATCGGGACGTTAGATCTAACTATGGCTACACCTTC. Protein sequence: CASSSDRDVRSNYGYTF.